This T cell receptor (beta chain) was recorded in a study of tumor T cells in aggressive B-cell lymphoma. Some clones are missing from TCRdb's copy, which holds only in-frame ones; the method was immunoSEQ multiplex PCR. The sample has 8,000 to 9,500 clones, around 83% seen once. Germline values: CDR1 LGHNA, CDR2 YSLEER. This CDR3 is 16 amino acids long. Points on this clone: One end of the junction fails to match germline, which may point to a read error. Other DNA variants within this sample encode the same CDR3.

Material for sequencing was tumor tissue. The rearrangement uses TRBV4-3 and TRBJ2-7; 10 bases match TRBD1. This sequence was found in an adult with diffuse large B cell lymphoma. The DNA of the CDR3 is TGCGCCAGCAGCCAAGCTAAGACAGGGGGCGACTACGAGCAGTATTTC. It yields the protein CASSQAKTGGDYEQYF.